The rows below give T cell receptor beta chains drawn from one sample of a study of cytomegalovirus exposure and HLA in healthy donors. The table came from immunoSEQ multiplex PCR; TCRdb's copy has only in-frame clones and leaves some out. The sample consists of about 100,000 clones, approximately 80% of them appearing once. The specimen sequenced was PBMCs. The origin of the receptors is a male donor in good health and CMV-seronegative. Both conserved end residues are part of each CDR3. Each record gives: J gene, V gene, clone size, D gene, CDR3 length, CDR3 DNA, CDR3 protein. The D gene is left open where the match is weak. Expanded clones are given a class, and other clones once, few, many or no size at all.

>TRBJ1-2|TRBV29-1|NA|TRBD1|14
TGCAGCGTTGAGGCGGACAGGGGGCTCTATGGCTACACCTTC
CSVEADRGLYGYTF
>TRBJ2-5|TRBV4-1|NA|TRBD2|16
TGCGCCAGCAGCCCTCCACGGACTAGCGGGACGGAGACCCAGTACTTC
CASSPPRTSGTETQYF
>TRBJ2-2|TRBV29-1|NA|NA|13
TGCAGCGTTTATTCCCTAAACACCGGGGAGCTGTTTTTT
CSVYSLNTGELFF
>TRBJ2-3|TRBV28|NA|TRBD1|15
TGTGCCAGCACCTCCCCGGGACAGGGTCTATATACGCAGTATTTT
CASTSPGQGLYTQYF
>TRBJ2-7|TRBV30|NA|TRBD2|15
TGTGCCTGGAGTGTAGATCTAGCGGGAGCCTACGAGCAGTACTTC
CAWSVDLAGAYEQYF
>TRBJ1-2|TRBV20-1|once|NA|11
TGCAGTGCTAGAGTTCTCGAGGGCTACACCTTC
CSARVLEGYTF
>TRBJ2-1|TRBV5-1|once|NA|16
TGCGCCAGCAGCTTGGATGCGGGTGGCTCCTACAATGAGCAGTTCTTC
CASSLDAGGSYNEQFF
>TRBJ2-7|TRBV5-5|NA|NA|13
TGTGCCAGCAGCTTAACAACATTCTACGAGCAGTACTTC
CASSLTTFYEQYF
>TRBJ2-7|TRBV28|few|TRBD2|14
TGTGCCAGCATTACCAGCGGGAGCTCCTACGAGCAGTACTTC
CASITSGSSYEQYF
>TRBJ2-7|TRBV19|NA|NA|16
TGTGCCAGTAGTATAGGGAGCGGGTATAGCTCCTACGAGCAGTACTTC
CASSIGSGYSSYEQYF
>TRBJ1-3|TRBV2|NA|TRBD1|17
TGTGCCAGCAGTGAAGCGGGACAGTTCGTGGTAGGAAACACCATATATTTT
CASSEAGQFVVGNTIYF
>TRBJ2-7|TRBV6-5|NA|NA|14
TGTGCCAGCAGTCGGGAGATTGAAAGCTACGAGCAGTACTTC
CASSREIESYEQYF
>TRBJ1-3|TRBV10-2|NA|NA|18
TGCGCCAGCAGTGAGGCTTTTAGGGAGTACTCCTCTGGAAACACCATATATTTT
CASSEAFREYSSGNTIYF
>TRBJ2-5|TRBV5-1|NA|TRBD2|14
TGCGCCAGCTCTCGACTAGCGGGAGAGGAGACCCAGTACTTC
CASSRLAGEETQYF
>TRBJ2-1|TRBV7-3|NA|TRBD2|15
TGTGCCAGCAGGTCCGGGACTAGCGTGTGGGATGAGCAGTTCTTC
CASRSGTSVWDEQFF